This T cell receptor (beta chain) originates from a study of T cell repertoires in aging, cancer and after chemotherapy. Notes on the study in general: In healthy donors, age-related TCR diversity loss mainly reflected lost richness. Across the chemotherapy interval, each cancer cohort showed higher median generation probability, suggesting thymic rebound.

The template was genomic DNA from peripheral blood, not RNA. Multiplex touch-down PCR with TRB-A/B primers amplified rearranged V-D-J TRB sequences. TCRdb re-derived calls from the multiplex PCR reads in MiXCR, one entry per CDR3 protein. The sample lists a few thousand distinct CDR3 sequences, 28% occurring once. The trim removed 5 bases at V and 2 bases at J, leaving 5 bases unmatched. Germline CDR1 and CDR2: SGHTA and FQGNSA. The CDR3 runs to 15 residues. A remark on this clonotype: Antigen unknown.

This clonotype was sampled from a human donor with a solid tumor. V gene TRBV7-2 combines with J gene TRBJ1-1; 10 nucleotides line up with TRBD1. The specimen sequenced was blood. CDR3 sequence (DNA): TGTGCCAGCAGCGCCCGGGACAGGGGAAACACTGAAGCTTTCTTT. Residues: CASSARDRGNTEAFF.